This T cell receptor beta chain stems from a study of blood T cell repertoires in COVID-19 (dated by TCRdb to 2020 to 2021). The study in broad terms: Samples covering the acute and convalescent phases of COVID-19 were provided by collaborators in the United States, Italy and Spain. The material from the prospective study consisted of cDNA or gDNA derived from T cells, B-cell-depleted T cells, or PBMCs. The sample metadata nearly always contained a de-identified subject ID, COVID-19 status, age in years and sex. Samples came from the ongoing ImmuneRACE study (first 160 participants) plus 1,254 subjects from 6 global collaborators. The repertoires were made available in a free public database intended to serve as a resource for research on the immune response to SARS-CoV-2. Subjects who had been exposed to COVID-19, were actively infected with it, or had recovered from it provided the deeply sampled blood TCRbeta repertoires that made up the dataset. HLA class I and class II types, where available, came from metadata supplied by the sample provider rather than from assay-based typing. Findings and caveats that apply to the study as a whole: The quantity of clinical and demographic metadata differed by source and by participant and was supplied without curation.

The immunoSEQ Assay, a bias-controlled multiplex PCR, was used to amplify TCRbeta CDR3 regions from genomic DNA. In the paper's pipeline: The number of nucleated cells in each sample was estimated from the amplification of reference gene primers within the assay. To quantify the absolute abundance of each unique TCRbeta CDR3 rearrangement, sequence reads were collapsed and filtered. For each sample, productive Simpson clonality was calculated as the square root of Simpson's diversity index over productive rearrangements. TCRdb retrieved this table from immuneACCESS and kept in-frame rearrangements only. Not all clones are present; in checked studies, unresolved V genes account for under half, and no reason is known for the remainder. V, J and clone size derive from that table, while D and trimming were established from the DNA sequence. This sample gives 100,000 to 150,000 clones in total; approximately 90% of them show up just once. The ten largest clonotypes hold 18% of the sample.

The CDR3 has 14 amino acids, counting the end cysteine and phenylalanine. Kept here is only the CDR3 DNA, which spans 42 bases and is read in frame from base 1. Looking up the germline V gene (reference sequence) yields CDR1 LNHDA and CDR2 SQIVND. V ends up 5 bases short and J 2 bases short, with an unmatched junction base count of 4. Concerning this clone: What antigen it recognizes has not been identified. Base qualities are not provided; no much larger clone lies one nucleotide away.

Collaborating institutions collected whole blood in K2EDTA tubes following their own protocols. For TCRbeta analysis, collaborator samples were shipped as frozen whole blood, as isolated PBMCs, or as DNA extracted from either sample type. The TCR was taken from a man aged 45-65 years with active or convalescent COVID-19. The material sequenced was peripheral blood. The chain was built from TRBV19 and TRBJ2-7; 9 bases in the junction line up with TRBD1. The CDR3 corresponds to CASSGGQGAYEQYF. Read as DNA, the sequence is TGTGCCAGTAGTGGGGGACAGGGCGCCTACGAGCAGTACTTC.